This is a list of T cell receptor beta chains from one sample in a study of CD8+ T cells in alopecia areata. Data came from immunoSEQ multiplex PCR; TCRdb stores just in-frame clones and leaves some out. The table records around 270,000 clones, 58% of them present only once. Sequences were derived from CD4+ T cells sorted from blood, sampled at week 24, from a patient treated with tofacitinib. These receptors were collected from a human donor with alopecia areata. CDR3s include the opening cysteine and the closing phenylalanine or tryptophan. D genes are given only for firm matches. Where a row states a size, it is once, few, many or the class of an expanded clone; other rows omit it.

clone_size: .
d_call: .
v_call: TRBV5-1
j_call: TRBJ2-3
cdr3_nt: TGCGCCAGCAGCTTGGGGGACAACCAGGGTGCAGATACGCAGTATTTT
cdr3_aa: CASSLGDNQGADTQYF

clone_size: once
d_call: TRBD1
v_call: TRBV5-1
j_call: TRBJ2-3
cdr3_nt: TGCGCCAGCAGCTTCACCGGACAGGGTGCAGATACGCAGTATTTT
cdr3_aa: CASSFTGQGADTQYF

clone_size: .
d_call: .
v_call: TRBV27
j_call: TRBJ1-2
cdr3_nt: TGTGCCAGCAGTCCCCAGACAAGGCTCCAGCTCCATGGCTACACCTTC
cdr3_aa: CASSPQTRLQLHGYTF

clone_size: .
d_call: .
v_call: TRBV4-3
j_call: TRBJ2-1
cdr3_nt: TGCGCCAGCAGCCAAGATCCGACTAGTAGGAATGAGCAGTTCTTC
cdr3_aa: CASSQDPTSRNEQFF

clone_size: .
d_call: .
v_call: TRBV5-1
j_call: TRBJ1-2
cdr3_nt: TGCGCCAGCAGCTCGGGTTTGACTAACTATGGCTACACCTTC
cdr3_aa: CASSSGLTNYGYTF

clone_size: .
d_call: TRBD1
v_call: TRBV9
j_call: TRBJ1-2
cdr3_nt: TGTGCCAGCAGCGCCGGGACAGCCTCTAACTATGGCTACACCTTC
cdr3_aa: CASSAGTASNYGYTF

clone_size: few
d_call: .
v_call: TRBV5-1
j_call: TRBJ2-7
cdr3_nt: TGCGCCAGCGCAATCCGCAGCTCCTACGAGCAGTACTTC
cdr3_aa: CASAIRSSYEQYF

clone_size: .
d_call: .
v_call: TRBV10-3
j_call: TRBJ2-7
cdr3_nt: TGTGCCATCAGTGCGGAAGCCTACGAGCAGTACTTC
cdr3_aa: CAISAEAYEQYF

clone_size: .
d_call: .
v_call: TRBV12-5
j_call: TRBJ2-7
cdr3_nt: TGTGCTAGTGGTTTGGTACTGGGAATGGTCTACGAGCAGTACTTC
cdr3_aa: CASGLVLGMVYEQYF

clone_size: .
d_call: .
v_call: TRBV2
j_call: TRBJ1-1
cdr3_nt: TGTGCCAGCAGTGAAGGGGGTTGGGACACTGAAGCTTTCTTT
cdr3_aa: CASSEGGWDTEAFF